This T cell receptor (beta chain) originates from a study of lung T cells in sarcoidosis with Löfgren's syndrome. About the study: Löfgren's syndrome patients were the main repertoire analysis focus.

This clonotype was counted between two and nine times. One entry per CDR3 protein, called by TCRdb with MiXCR from the reads. Altogether fewer than 80,000 distinct CDR3 sequences are present, approximately 21% being singletons, with the ten largest covering less than 2.5%. Sequencing was done on a sample of CD4+ T cells from PBMCs. The receptor was derived from a human donor with sarcoidosis (Löfgren's syndrome or another form), or a control subject (not recorded which).

The CDR3 loop reads CASSDGHNTNYGYTF. The CDR3 DNA reads as TGTGCCAGCAGTGATGGACACAACACTAACTATGGCTACACCTTC. This sequence joins TRBV6-4 and TRBJ1-2; tentatively, D is TRBD1 (5 bases). CDR3 length: 15 amino acids. V lost 3 bases and J lost 0, with 11 bases in between. CDR1 MRHNA and CDR2 SNTAGT come from the germline V gene.